This T cell receptor beta chain came from a study of T cell responses to AZD1222 COVID-19 vaccine. Notes on the study in general: Rises in breadth and depth of Spike-specific TCRs came after two AZD1222 doses.

V lost 6 bases and J 0 bases, leaving 15 bases between the germline ends. From germline, CDR1 is SNHLY and CDR2 FYNNEI. This CDR3 contains 16 residues. This clone was counted a single time. Its antigen is unknown. Some clones are missing from TCRdb's copy, which holds only in-frame ones; the method was immunoSEQ multiplex PCR. The sample contains some 130,000 clones, approximately 92% of which appear only once. The origin of this receptor is an adult who received the AZD1222 COVID-19 vaccine. V and J are TRBV2 and TRBJ2-1, with D maybe TRBD1 (6 bases). This sample comprised peripheral blood, obtained 28 days after the second AZD1222 dose. For the CDR3, the DNA is TGTGCCAGCAGGGAATTAACAGGGTCCTCCTACAATGAGCAGTTCTTC. Its translation is CASRELTGSSYNEQFF.